Below, 30 T cell receptor beta chains from the same sample are listed, as sequenced in a study of T-cell reconstitution after alpha-beta-depleted transplantation in children. Molecular barcoding with unique molecular identifiers was used for the TCRbeta library. TCRdb reanalysed the PCR reads using MiXCR and keeps one entry per CDR3 protein. The data show 200,000 or so distinct CDR3 sequences, roughly 6.3% seen once. Material: PBMCs, obtained before TCRalphabeta/CD19-depleted stem cell transplant. These TCRs come from a girl in the first two years of life with combined immunodeficiency, due to receive a stem cell transplant.

The chain is built from TRBV7-9 and TRBJ2-3; D not certain. With 0 bases removed from V and 3 bases from J, the gap between germline ends came to 7 bases. The germline V gene encodes CDR1 SEHNR and CDR2 FQNEAQ (reference sequence). The CDR3 is made up of 14 amino acids. CDR3 region: CASSLAEWTDTQYF. CDR3 DNA sequence: TGTGCCAGCAGCTTAGCGGAGTGGACAGATACGCAGTATTTT.

This clonotype was seen many times. V gene TRBV12-3 or TRBV12-4 combines with J gene TRBJ2-1; 8 bases align to TRBD2. This CDR3 has 15 amino acids. The J segment lost 4 bases and the V segment lost 5 bases, leaving 7 bases of the junction unmatched. The CDR3 loop is CASSQGTRSYNEQFF. CDR3 in DNA: TGTGCCAGCAGTCAGGGGACTAGGTCTTACAATGAGCAGTTCTTC.

This clonotype has a count of ten or more. J is TRBJ2-7 and V is TRBV6-2 or TRBV6-3, with D possibly matching TRBD2 (5 bases). In germline, CDR1 is MNHEY, CDR2 SVGEGT. Trimming shortened V by 0 bases and J by 2 bases, and 17 bases separated the two germline ends. There are 17 residues in the CDR3. CDR3 sequence reads: CASSYSRRSRAAYEQYF. The CDR3 DNA follows: TGTGCCAGCAGTTACTCGAGGAGGTCCCGAGCTGCCTACGAGCAGTACTTC.

In this sample, this clonotype turned up many times. The chain has TRBV4-3 and TRBJ2-7, with TRBD1 as a possible D gene (6 bases). The ends were cut back, 9 bases at V and 3 bases at J, with 18 bases in the middle. The CDR3 has 14 residues. Germline V gene sequence: CDR1 LGHNA, CDR2 YSLEER. The DNA of the CDR3 is TGCGCCAGTAGTACCGGGCCAGGGGACTACGAGCAGTACTTC. Protein sequence: CASSTGPGDYEQYF.

The chain has TRBV18 and TRBJ1-4; D gene ambiguous. The CDR3 loop spans 13 amino acids. V shed 1 base and J shed 1 base, with 1 base lying between them. Germline V gives CDR1 KGHSH, CDR2 LQKENI. CDR3 loop: CASSPQTNEKLFF. The CDR3 nucleotides read TGTGCCAGCTCACCACAAACTAATGAAAAACTGTTTTTT.

A word on this clonotype: An end of the junction differs from the germline gene, which may be a read error. This chain connects TRBV18 to TRBJ2-7; D is uncertain. Germline lookup yields CDR1 KGHSH and CDR2 LQKENI. The CDR3 sequence is 12 residues long. This CDR3 is CTSSHPPYEQYF. The CDR3 nucleotides read TGTACCAGCTCCCATCCCCCCTACGAGCAGTACTTC. The full variable domain, with the rest looked up from reference TRBV18 and TRBJ2-7, is NAGVMQNPRHLVRRRGQEARLRCSPMKGHSHVYWYRQLPEEGLKFMVYLQKENIIDESGMPKERFSAEFPKEGPSILRIQQVVRGDSAAYFCTSSHPPYEQYFGPGTRLTVT.

This clonotype appeared many times. The genes are TRBV12-3 or TRBV12-4 and TRBJ2-7; D is undetermined. V lost 6 bases, J lost 2 bases, and 11 bases lay in between. The CDR3 is 13 residues long. The chain's CDR3 is CASSPQKPYEQYF. CDR3 coding DNA: TGTGCCAGCAGCCCCCAAAAACCCTACGAGCAGTACTTC.

This clonotype was counted between two and nine times. The chain is built from TRBV3-1 and TRBJ2-3; tentative D call: TRBD1 (6 bases). The CDR3 sequence is 14 residues long. V lost 4 bases to trimming and J lost 7 bases, with 15 bases between them. Germline V lookup: CDR1 LGHDT, CDR2 YNNKEL (reference sequence). The CDR3 region has the DNA TGTGCCAGCAGCCGACAGGACCCTTTGAATACGCAGTATTTT. Amino acid sequence: CASSRQDPLNTQYF.

J is TRBJ2-1 and V is TRBV20-1; no definite D call. Germline V gives CDR1 DFQATT, CDR2 SNEGSKA (reference sequence). V gave up 5 bases and J gave up 5 bases, with 13 bases separating them. This CDR3 spans 13 amino acids. The CDR3 nucleotides read TGCAGTGCTCCCCTGAGGCCCAACAATGAGCAGTTCTTC. Translating gives CSAPLRPNNEQFF.

This clonotype appeared many times. The chain combines TRBV7-6 with TRBJ2-3, with D unresolved. The V end lost 1 base, the J end lost 4 bases, and 9 bases lay between the germline ends. Germline V lookup: CDR1 SGHVS, CDR2 FNYEAQ. This CDR3 comprises 14 residues. The CDR3 bases are TGTGCCAGCAGCTTAGAGCCAGTCCCAGATACGCAGTATTTT. Residues: CASSLEPVPDTQYF. Variable domain in full (rest from reference TRBV7-6 and TRBJ2-3): GAGVSQSPRYKVTKRGQDVALRCDPISGHVSLYWYRQALGQGPEFLTYFNYEAQQDKSGLPNDRFSAERPEGSISTLTIQRTEQRDSAMYRCASSLEPVPDTQYFGPGTRLTVL.

There are many counts of this clonotype. This chain joins TRBV12-3 or TRBV12-4 and TRBJ2-4; the D is unclear. Trimming stripped 5 bases from V and 0 bases from J, with 11 bases between. This CDR3 region has 15 residues. The CDR3 spells CASSETRLAKNIQYF. The CDR3 bases are TGTGCCAGCAGTGAGACACGACTAGCCAAAAACATTCAGTACTTC.

This clonotype was seen many times. V gene TRBV15 combines with J gene TRBJ2-7; D is perhaps TRBD1 or TRBD2 (5 bases each). The ends were cut back, 0 bases at V and 0 bases at J, with 18 bases in the middle. Germline CDR1 LNHNV, CDR2 YYDKDF (reference sequence). This CDR3 has 18 residues. Written as DNA, the CDR3 is TGTGCCACCAGCAGAGATCCGCCGGGACCGCAAGCCTCCTACGAGCAGTACTTC. This encodes CATSRDPPGPQASYEQYF.

This clonotype has at least ten counts. The rearrangement uses TRBV7-2 and TRBJ2-3, with D uncertain. V was cut by 2 bases and J by 0 bases, with 9 bases left in between. CDR1 SGHTA and CDR2 FQGNSA come from the germline V gene. This CDR3 spans 15 amino acids. CDR3 amino acids: CASSLSPASTDTQYF. Here the CDR3 DNA reads TGTGCCAGCAGCTTAAGCCCCGCGAGCACAGATACGCAGTATTTT.

The sample holds a few counts of this clonotype. The chain joins TRBV5-6 to TRBJ2-7; TRBD1 matches at 7 bases. Unmatched junction bases numbered 6, after V lost 3 bases and J lost 3 bases. This CDR3 spans 14 amino acids. Per the germline V gene, CDR1 is SGHDT and CDR2 is YYEEEE. This CDR3 reads CASSSPWDSYEQYF. Written as DNA, the CDR3 is TGTGCCAGCAGCTCGCCCTGGGACAGCTACGAGCAGTACTTC.

The rearrangement links TRBV28 to TRBJ2-7; TRBD1 agrees at 7 bases. J lost 4 bases, V lost 6 bases, and 3 bases had no gene match. The CDR3 is 12 residues long. Germline CDR1 and CDR2: MDHEN and SYDVKM. CDR3 DNA: TGTGCCAGCAGGAGGGGGCAGTACGAGCAGTACTTC. Translating gives CASRRGQYEQYF.

This clonotype appeared a few times. The V and J genes are TRBV20-1 and TRBJ2-1; TRBD2 matches 9 bases. CDR3 size: 18 residues. Germline assignment: CDR1 DFQATT and CDR2 SNEGSKA (reference sequence). The CDR3 region has the DNA TGCAGGGCTCCGAGCGGGAGGTATGAGAGTTGGTACTACAATGAGCAGTTCTTC. Its protein is CRAPSGRYESWYYNEQFF.

There are many counts of this clonotype. This chain joins TRBV7-6 and TRBJ2-3; D is possibly TRBD1 (5 bases). The CDR3 extends over 15 amino acids. V was trimmed by 5 bases and J by 2 bases, leaving 14 bases between them. Germline V gives CDR1 SGHVS, CDR2 FNYEAQ. CDR3 region: CASSLGPGDTDTQYF. Here the CDR3 DNA reads TGTGCCAGCAGCCTGGGGCCAGGAGACACAGATACGCAGTATTTT.

This clonotype appeared many times. The V and J genes are TRBV14 and TRBJ2-7, with unresolved D. V was trimmed by 4 bases and J by 5 bases, leaving 18 bases between them. Germline V gene data show CDR1 as SGHDN and CDR2 as FVKESK. The CDR3 runs to 15 residues. The CDR3: CASSRQVESAHEQYF. The CDR3 coding sequence is TGTGCCAGCAGCCGCCAGGTCGAGTCTGCCCACGAGCAGTACTTC.

This clonotype was seen many times. J is TRBJ2-2 and V is TRBV28, with TRBD2 as a possible D gene (5 bases). V was cut by 10 bases and J by 0 bases, with 18 bases left in between. The germline V gene encodes CDR1 MDHEN and CDR2 SYDVKM. This CDR3 region has 16 residues. CDR3: CANERGCTSNTGELFF. The CDR3 DNA reads TGTGCCAATGAACGCGGGTGTACCTCGAACACCGGGGAGCTGTTTTTT. Combining the CDR3 with reference TRBV28 and TRBJ2-2 gives the whole variable domain DVKVTQSSRYLVKRTGEKVFLECVQDMDHENMFWYRQDPGLGLRLIYFSYDVKMKEKGDIPEGYSVSREKKERFSLILESASTNQTSMYLCANERGCTSNTGELFFGEGSRLTVL.

The gene calls are TRBV11-3 and TRBJ2-5; TRBD2 aligns across 9 bases. The CDR3 has 22 amino acids. CDR1 and CDR2 from the germline V gene are SGHNT and YENEEA. V was clipped by 1 base and J by 0 bases; unmatched bases: 21. CDR3 loop: CASSLGWLGRGGGQKYQETQYF. The CDR3 DNA is TGTGCCAGCAGCTTAGGATGGTTAGGGCGGGGGGGAGGACAGAAGTACCAAGAGACCCAGTACTTC. Drawing the rest from reference TRBV11-3 and TRBJ2-5, the complete variable domain is EAGVVQSPRYKIIEKKQPVAFWCNPISGHNTLYWYLQNLGQGPELLIRYENEEAVDDSQLPKDRFSAERLKGVDSTLKIQPAELGDSAVYLCASSLGWLGRGGGQKYQETQYFGPGTRLLVL.

This clonotype has a count of ten or more. Its ends do not fully match the called genes, so a read error is possible. The chain couples TRBV12-3 or TRBV12-4 to TRBJ2-5, with 8 bases identical to TRBD2. The CDR3 contains 14 residues. The CDR3 DNA is TGTGCCAGCAGTCTAGCGGGTCAGCAAGAGACCCAGTACTTC. Its protein is CASSLAGQQETQYF.

This clonotype was detected a few times. The chain recombines TRBV7-2 with TRBJ1-5; tentatively, D is TRBD1 (5 bases). The CDR3 sequence is 16 residues long. Germline CDR1 SGHTA, CDR2 FQGNSA. Trimming cost V 3 bases and J 0 bases, with 12 bases left between them. CDR3 amino acids: CASSFGGLYSNQPQHF. Written as DNA, the CDR3 is TGTGCCAGCAGCTTCGGGGGTCTATATAGCAATCAGCCCCAGCATTTT.

This clonotype was detected many times. J is TRBJ2-5 and V is TRBV10-3; D unresolved. CDR1 ENHRY and CDR2 SYGVKD come from the germline V gene. V lost 4 bases and J 9 bases, leaving 27 bases between the germline ends. The CDR3 is made up of 17 amino acids. This CDR3 is CAISARTVADLKVAQYF. In DNA, the CDR3 is TGTGCCATCAGTGCGAGGACGGTGGCGGATCTGAAGGTCGCCCAGTACTTC.

There are many counts of this clonotype. J is TRBJ2-2 and V is TRBV10-3, with D possibly matching TRBD2 (6 bases). The germline V gene has CDR1 ENHRY and CDR2 SYGVKD. The CDR3 has 18 amino acids. V was pared by 3 bases and J by 6 bases, with 23 bases between. CDR3 protein: CAISDPGRRGRVPGELFF. CDR3 DNA sequence: TGTGCCATCAGTGACCCCGGCCGGCGGGGACGCGTCCCCGGGGAGCTGTTTTTT.

This clonotype was counted ten times or more. The chain combines TRBV5-1 with TRBJ2-1; 12 bases map to TRBD2. Germline V gene lookup returns CDR1 SGHRS and CDR2 YFSETQ. Trimming removed 5 bases from V and 8 bases from J; junction bases left unmatched: 11. The CDR3 has 16 residues. CDR3 loop: CASSPPTSGRFDEQFF. The CDR3, as DNA: TGCGCCAGCAGTCCCCCGACTAGCGGGAGATTCGATGAGCAGTTCTTC.

This clonotype was recorded at least ten times. V gene TRBV7-2 combines with J gene TRBJ2-7, with D hard to call. V lost 5 bases to trimming and J lost 3 bases, with 11 bases between them. CDR1 and CDR2 from the germline V gene are SGHTA and FQGNSA. This CDR3 is 13 amino acids long. CDR3 loop: CASSNRLGYEQYF. The CDR3 DNA reads as TGTGCCAGCAGCAACCGACTCGGCTACGAGCAGTACTTC.

This clonotype was observed many times. The chain is built from TRBV29-1 and TRBJ2-1, with D possibly being TRBD2 (6 bases). The CDR3 runs 16 residues. The germline gives CDR1 SQVTM, CDR2 ANQGSEA. Trimming left V 1 base short and J 3 bases short, with 16 bases between. CDR3 sequence: CSVEGSRLANYNEQFF. The CDR3 bases are TGCAGCGTTGAAGGGTCTCGGCTAGCGAACTACAATGAGCAGTTCTTC.

This clonotype occurred many times. V gene TRBV14 combines with J gene TRBJ2-7; TRBD1 aligns across 7 bases. The CDR3 is 15 amino acids. V shed 2 bases and J 6 bases; nucleotides not matched to a gene: 10. Germline values: CDR1 SGHDN, CDR2 FVKESK. The CDR3 DNA reads as TGTGCCAGCAGCCAACTTACCGGGACAGTAATCGAGCAGTACTTC. This sequence encodes CASSQLTGTVIEQYF.

This clonotype was recorded at least ten times. The chain employs TRBV7-6 and TRBJ2-1; 7 nucleotides line up with TRBD2. The CDR3 totals 13 residues. Trimming at V came to 7 bases and at J to 6 bases, leaving 6 bases not matched to a gene. Germline-derived CDR1 and CDR2 are SGHVS and FNYEAQ. CDR3 in DNA: TGTGCCAGCATGGGCGGGAGCGGCAATGAGCAGTTCTTC. Amino acids: CASMGGSGNEQFF.

This clonotype was seen repeatedly, ten times or more. The chain carries TRBV20-1 and TRBJ2-1, with TRBD2 matching 8 bases. Germline V lookup: CDR1 DFQATT, CDR2 SNEGSKA (reference sequence). The length of the CDR3 is 14 residues. V gave up 3 bases and J gave up 8 bases; unmatched junction bases: 9. CDR3 amino acids: CSASRLAGFHEQFF. The CDR3 bases are TGCAGTGCTAGTAGGTTAGCGGGGTTCCATGAGCAGTTCTTC.